The source of this TCR beta chain is a study of CD8+CD57+ T cells in acquired aplastic anemia. In the study overall: DNA per sorted CD4+ or CD8+ sample ranged roughly 0.19 to 30 ug, averaging about 3.4 ug.

The TCR beta profiling, which covered VDJ combination and CDR3 sequence, was carried out using genomic DNA as the template. TCRdb passed the reads through MiXCR, listing each CDR3 protein once. The sample consists of 250,000 to 300,000 distinct CDR3 sequences, around three fifths of them appearing once. An expansion of CD8+CD57+ cells by flow cytometry had been shown in patients chosen for sequencing. All participating patients were living with severe acquired aplastic anemia. Blood sampling was performed on the patients, and none of them had received therapy by then. As to this clonotype: Its antigen is currently unknown.

Trimming cost V 5 bases and J 5 bases, with 18 bases left between them. Per the germline V gene, CDR1 is SQVTM and CDR2 is ANQGSEA. This CDR3 spans 14 amino acids. Study observations and caveats: The same twenty-nine CD8+ CDR3 sequences occurred in patients and in controls.

The sequencing sample was made of sorted CD4+, CD8+, or CD8+CD57+ T cells (not recorded which) from PBMCs. This receptor was identified in a human donor with aplastic anemia. The rearrangement links TRBV29-1 to TRBJ2-5, with D perhaps matching TRBD1 (6 bases). CDR3 residues: CSVPIIGTRETQYF. The CDR3 DNA reads TGCAGCGTTCCTATCATTGGGACAAGGGAGACCCAGTACTTC.